The sequence of this TCR beta chain was determined in a study of blood T cell repertoires in COVID-19. With 5 bases removed from V and 3 bases from J, the gap between germline ends came to 14 bases. Germline CDR1 LNHDA, CDR2 SQIVND (reference sequence). There are 15 residues in the CDR3. Method: immunoSEQ multiplex PCR; TCRdb's copy keeps in-frame clones and lacks some. Among approximately 110,000 clones, 84% were seen once, and the ten largest hold 6.6%. The sequencing input was peripheral blood. This clonotype was sampled from a woman between 45 and 65 years old with acute or convalescent COVID-19. The chain combines TRBV19 with TRBJ1-5; no clear D. The CDR3 coding sequence is TGTGCCAGTAGTCTCCAGCGAGGGATCAATCAGCCCCAGCATTTT. This encodes CASSLQRGINQPQHF.